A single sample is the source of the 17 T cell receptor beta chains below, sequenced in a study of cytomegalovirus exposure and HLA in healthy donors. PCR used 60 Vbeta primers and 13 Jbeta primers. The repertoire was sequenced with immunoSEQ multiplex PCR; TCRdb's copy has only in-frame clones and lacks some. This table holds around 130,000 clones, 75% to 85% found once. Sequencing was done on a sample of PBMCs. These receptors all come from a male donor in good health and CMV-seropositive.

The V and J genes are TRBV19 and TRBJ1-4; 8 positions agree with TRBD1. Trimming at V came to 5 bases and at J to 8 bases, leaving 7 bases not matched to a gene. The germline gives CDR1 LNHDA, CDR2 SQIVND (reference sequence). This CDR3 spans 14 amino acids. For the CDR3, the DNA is TGTGCCAGTAGTCCGAGGACAGGGAGCGAAAAACTGTTTTTT. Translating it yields CASSPRTGSEKLFF.

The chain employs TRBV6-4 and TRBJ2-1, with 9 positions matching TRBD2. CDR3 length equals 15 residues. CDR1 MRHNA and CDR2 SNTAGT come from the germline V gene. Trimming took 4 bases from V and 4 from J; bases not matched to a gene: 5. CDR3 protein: CASSAVTSGYNEQFF. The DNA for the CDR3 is TGTGCCAGCAGTGCGGTGACTAGCGGTTACAATGAGCAGTTCTTC.

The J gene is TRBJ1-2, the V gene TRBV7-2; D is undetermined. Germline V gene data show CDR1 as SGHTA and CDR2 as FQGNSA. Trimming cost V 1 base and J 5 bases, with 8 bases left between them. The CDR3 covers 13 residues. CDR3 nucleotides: TGTGCCAGCAGCTTAGACAGCTCATATGGCTACACCTTC. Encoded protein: CASSLDSSYGYTF.

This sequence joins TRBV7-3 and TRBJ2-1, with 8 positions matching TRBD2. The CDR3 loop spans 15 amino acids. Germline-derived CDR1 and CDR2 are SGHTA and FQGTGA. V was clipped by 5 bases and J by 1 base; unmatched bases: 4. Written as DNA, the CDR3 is TGTGCCAGCAGCACTACTAGCGGTTCCTACAATGAGCAGTTCTTC. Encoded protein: CASSTTSGSYNEQFF.

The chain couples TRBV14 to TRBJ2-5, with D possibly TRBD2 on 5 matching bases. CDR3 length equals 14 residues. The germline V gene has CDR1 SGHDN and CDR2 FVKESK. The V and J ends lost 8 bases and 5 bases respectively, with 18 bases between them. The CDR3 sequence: CASRLNFEWETQYF. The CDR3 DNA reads TGTGCCAGCCGACTAAATTTCGAGTGGGAGACCCAGTACTTC.

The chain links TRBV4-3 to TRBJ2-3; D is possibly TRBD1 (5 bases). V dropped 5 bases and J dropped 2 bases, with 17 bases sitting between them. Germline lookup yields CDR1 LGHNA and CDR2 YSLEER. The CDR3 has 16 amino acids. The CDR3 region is CASSWIKPGSTDTQYF. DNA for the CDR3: TGCGCCAGCAGCTGGATCAAGCCAGGGTCCACAGATACGCAGTATTTT.

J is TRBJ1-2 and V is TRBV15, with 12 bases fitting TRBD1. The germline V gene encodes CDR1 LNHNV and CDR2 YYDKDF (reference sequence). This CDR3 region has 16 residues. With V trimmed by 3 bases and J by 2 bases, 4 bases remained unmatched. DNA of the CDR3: TGTGCCACCAGCAGCCTGGGGACAGGGGGCAACTATGGCTACACCTTC. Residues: CATSSLGTGGNYGYTF. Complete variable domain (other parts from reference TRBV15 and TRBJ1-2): DAMVIQNPRYQVTQFGKPVTLSCSQTLNHNVMYWYQQKSSQAPKLLFHYYDKDFNNEADTPDNFQSRRPNTSFCFLDIRSPGLGDTAMYLCATSSLGTGGNYGYTFGSGTRLTVV.

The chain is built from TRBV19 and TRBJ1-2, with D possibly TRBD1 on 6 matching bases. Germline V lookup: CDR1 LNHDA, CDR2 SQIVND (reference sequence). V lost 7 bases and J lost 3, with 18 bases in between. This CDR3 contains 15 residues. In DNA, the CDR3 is TGTGCCAGTACTTATCCGGGCAGGGGAGACTATGGCTACACCTTC. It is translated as CASTYPGRGDYGYTF.

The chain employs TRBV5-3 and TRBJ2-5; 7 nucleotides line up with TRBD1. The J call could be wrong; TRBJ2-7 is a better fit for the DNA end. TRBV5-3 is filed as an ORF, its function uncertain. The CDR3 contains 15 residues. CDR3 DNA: TGTGCCAGAAGCTTGGGCGGCAGGGGGACCTACGAGCAGTACTTC. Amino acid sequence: CARSLGGRGTYEQYF.

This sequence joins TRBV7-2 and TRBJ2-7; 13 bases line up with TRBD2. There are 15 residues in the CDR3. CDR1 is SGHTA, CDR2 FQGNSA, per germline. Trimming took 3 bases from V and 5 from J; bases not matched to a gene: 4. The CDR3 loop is CASSFTSGRVDEQYF. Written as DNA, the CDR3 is TGTGCCAGCAGCTTTACTAGCGGGAGGGTTGACGAGCAGTACTTC.

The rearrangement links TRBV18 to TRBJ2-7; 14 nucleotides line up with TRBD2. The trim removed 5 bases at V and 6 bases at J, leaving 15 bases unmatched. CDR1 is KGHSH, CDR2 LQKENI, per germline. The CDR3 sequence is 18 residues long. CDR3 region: CASSGFSGTSGGRGEQYF. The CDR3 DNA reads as TGTGCCAGCTCAGGGTTTTCCGGGACTAGCGGGGGACGGGGCGAGCAGTACTTC.

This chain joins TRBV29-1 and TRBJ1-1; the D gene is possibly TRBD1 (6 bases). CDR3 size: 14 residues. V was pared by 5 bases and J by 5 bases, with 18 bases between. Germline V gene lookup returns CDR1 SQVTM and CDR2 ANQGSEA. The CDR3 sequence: CSVITQRGGTEAFF. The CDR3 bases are TGCAGCGTTATAACACAGAGGGGGGGAACTGAAGCTTTCTTT.

The CDR3 here is CASSPPTTGYGYTF. The CDR3 DNA reads TGTGCCAGCAGCCCCCCGACCACAGGTTATGGCTACACCTTC. This rearrangement joins TRBV7-9 to TRBJ1-2; possibly TRBD1 for D (5 bases). Trimming pared 5 bases from V and 5 bases from J, leaving 15 bases between. Germline CDR1 SEHNR, CDR2 FQNEAQ (reference sequence). This CDR3 has 14 residues.

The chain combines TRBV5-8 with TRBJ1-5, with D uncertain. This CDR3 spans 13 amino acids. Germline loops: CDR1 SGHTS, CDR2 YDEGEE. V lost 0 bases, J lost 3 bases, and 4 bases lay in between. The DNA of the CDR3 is TGTGCCAGCAGCTTGGATCTCAATCAGCCCCAGCATTTT. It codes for CASSLDLNQPQHF.

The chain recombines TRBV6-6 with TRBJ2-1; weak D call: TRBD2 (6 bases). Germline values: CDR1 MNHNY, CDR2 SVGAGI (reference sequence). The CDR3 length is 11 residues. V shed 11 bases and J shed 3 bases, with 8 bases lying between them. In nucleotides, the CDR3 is TGTGCCGCGGGAATCTACAATGAGCAGTTCTTC. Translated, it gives CAAGIYNEQFF.

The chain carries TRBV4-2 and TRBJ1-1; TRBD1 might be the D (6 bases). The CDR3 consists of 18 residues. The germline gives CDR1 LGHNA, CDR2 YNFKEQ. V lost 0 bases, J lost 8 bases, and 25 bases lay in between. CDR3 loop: CASSQEGQQGVYFLEAFF. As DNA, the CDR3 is TGTGCCAGCAGCCAAGAAGGCCAACAGGGAGTTTATTTTCTAGAAGCTTTCTTT.

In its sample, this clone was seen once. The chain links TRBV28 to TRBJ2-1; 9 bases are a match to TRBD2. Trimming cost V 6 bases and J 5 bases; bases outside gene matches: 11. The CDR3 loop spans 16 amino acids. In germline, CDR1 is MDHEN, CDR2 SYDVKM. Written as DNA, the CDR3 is TGTGCCAGCAGATCCCGCCTAGCGGGGTTTGACAATGAGCAGTTCTTC. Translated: CASRSRLAGFDNEQFF. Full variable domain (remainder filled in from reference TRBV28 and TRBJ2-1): DVKVTQSSRYLVKRTGEKVFLECVQDMDHENMFWYRQDPGLGLRLIYFSYDVKMKEKGDIPEGYSVSREKKERFSLILESASTNQTSMYLCASRSRLAGFDNEQFFGPGTRLTVL.